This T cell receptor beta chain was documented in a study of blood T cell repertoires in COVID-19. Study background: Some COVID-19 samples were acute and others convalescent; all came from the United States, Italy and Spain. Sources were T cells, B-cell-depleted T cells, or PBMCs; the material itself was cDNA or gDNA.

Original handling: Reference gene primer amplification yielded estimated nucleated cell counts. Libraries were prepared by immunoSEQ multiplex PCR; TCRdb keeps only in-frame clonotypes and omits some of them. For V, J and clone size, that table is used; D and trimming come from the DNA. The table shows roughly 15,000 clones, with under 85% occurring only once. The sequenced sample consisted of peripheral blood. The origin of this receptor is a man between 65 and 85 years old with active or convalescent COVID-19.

The CDR3 protein is CASSEGQLRGYTF. The CDR3 DNA sequence: TGTGCCAGCAGTGAAGGACAGCTGAGGGGCTACACCTTC. The chain recombines TRBV6-1 with TRBJ1-2, with D perhaps TRBD1 (5 bases). The V end lost 1 base, the J end lost 8 bases, and 11 bases lay between the germline ends. This CDR3 spans 13 amino acids. Germline V lookup: CDR1 MNHNS, CDR2 SASEGT.